This is a list of T cell receptor beta chains from one sample in a study of blood T cell repertoires in COVID-19. TCRdb keeps only in-frame clones here, not all; method: immunoSEQ multiplex PCR. This sample has approximately 360,000 clones; approximately 90% occur once, and the top ten carry around 0.91%. Sequencing was performed on PBMCs or T cells enriched from blood (not recorded which). Receptors originate from a young woman with acute COVID-19. The conserved cysteine and the conserved F or W are not part of the CDR3 here. The D gene is left open where the match is weak.

j_call d_call v_call cdr3_aa
TRBJ1-1 - TRBV5-5 ASSSRGALQTEAF
TRBJ2-7 - TRBV2 ASSEEAGESYEQY
TRBJ2-7 - TRBV7-2 ASSPHAPSYEQY
TRBJ2-7 TRBD2 TRBV6-5 ASISGLAGSYEQY
TRBJ2-2 - TRBV24-1 ATSDYPLNEPNTGELF
TRBJ1-2 - TRBV4-1 ASSQEGTGTNYGYT
TRBJ1-2 TRBD1 TRBV19 ASSTDRERHYGYT
TRBJ2-3 - TRBV9 ASSFREDTQY
TRBJ1-2 - TRBV2 ASSDPGQGSSGAYGYT
TRBJ1-1 - TRBV7-9 ASSLAAGGTEAF
TRBJ2-1 - TRBV29-1 SVEAGGNEQF
TRBJ1-2 - TRBV9 ASSVGGGTITNYGYT
TRBJ1-6 TRBD1 TRBV12-3/TRBV12-4 ASGQGKNSPLH
TRBJ1-1 TRBD1 TRBV18 ASSAQGADTEAF
TRBJ2-5 - TRBV20-1 SARFGGTQY
TRBJ1-5 TRBD1 TRBV6-6 ASSPGQGRGNQPQH
TRBJ1-6 - TRBV7-8 ASSSGLTNYNSPLH
TRBJ2-2 - TRBV7-3 ASSFGNGELF
TRBJ2-2 - TRBV6-5 ASSRGPGELF
TRBJ2-2 TRBD1 TRBV27 ASSLLGTGGTGELF
TRBJ2-1 TRBD2 TRBV10-2 ASSVWGGRFRNEQF
TRBJ1-6 - TRBV2 ASSDRGYSPLH
TRBJ1-2 - TRBV21-1 ASSDLTGTFDGYT
TRBJ1-4 TRBD1 TRBV2 ASTFGQGGYTNEKLF
TRBJ1-3 - TRBV27 ASSLSTGSGNTIY
TRBJ1-6 TRBD1 TRBV3-1/TRBV3-2 ASSPGQGETPLH
TRBJ2-3 - TRBV30 AWSGSTDTQY
TRBJ1-4 - TRBV6-5 ASSRGSINEKLF
TRBJ2-2 - TRBV6-5 ASSYSESANTGELF